Listed below are T cell receptor beta chains from one sample, sequenced in a study of cytomegalovirus exposure and HLA in healthy donors. Method: immunoSEQ multiplex PCR; TCRdb's copy keeps in-frame clones and lacks some. In the table there are about 210,000 clones, almost 80% of which are singletons. The sequenced material came from PBMCs. The receptor set was obtained from a male donor in good health and CMV-seronegative. Both conserved end residues are part of each CDR3. The D gene is left open where the match is weak. For some rows the clone size is stated as once, few or many, or as a class when expanded; others skip it.

abundance,v_gene,d_gene,j_gene,CDR3nt,CDR3aa
-,TRBV7-2,TRBD2,TRBJ2-3,TGTGCCAGCAGCTTAACCCGGACTAGCGGGGGGGCCGATACGCAGTATTTT,CASSLTRTSGGADTQYF
few,TRBV5-4,-,TRBJ2-3,TGTGCCAGCAGCTTGACCTTGCAGGACACAGATACGCAGTATTTT,CASSLTLQDTDTQYF
-,TRBV28,-,TRBJ1-1,TGTGCCAGCAGTTTGGGGGGGACTATGAACACTGAAGCTTTCTTT,CASSLGGTMNTEAFF
-,TRBV30,-,TRBJ1-2,TGTGCCTGGAGTAACAGCTACTTCTATGGCTACACCTTC,CAWSNSYFYGYTF
-,TRBV5-4,-,TRBJ1-1,TGTGCCAGCAGCTTGGGCGGGAATGAAGCTTTCTTT,CASSLGGNEAFF
-,TRBV11-3,-,TRBJ2-1,TGTGCCAGCAGCGAGCAGGGTGTGGGATACAATGAGCAGTTCTTC,CASSEQGVGYNEQFF
-,TRBV28,TRBD1,TRBJ2-5,TGTGCCAGCAGTTCGACAGGGGCGAGGCAAGAGACCCAGTACTTC,CASSSTGARQETQYF
-,TRBV18,-,TRBJ1-2,TGTGCCAGCTCACCCCTACAGGGCGCGGGCTATGGCTACACCTTC,CASSPLQGAGYGYTF
-,TRBV25-1,-,TRBJ2-7,TGTGCCAGCAGTGATTTTGACGGGACCTACGAGCAGTACTTC,CASSDFDGTYEQYF
-,TRBV4-3,-,TRBJ2-7,TGCGCCAGCAGCCAAATGAAACAGGGCTTCCACGAGCAGTACTTC,CASSQMKQGFHEQYF
-,TRBV4-3,-,TRBJ1-1,TGCGCCAGCAGCCAAGATCCAGGGGTTGGCACTGAAGCTTTCTTT,CASSQDPGVGTEAFF
-,TRBV7-2,TRBD1,TRBJ2-1,TGTGCCAGCAGCTGGGACAGCTACAATGAGCAGTTCTTC,CASSWDSYNEQFF
-,TRBV5-4,-,TRBJ2-5,TGTGCCAGCAGCCCAACAGGGTCTCACCAAGAGACCCAGTACTTC,CASSPTGSHQETQYF
few,TRBV9,TRBD1,TRBJ2-5,TGTGCCAGCAGCGTAGGGCTACAGGGGGATACCGAGACCCAGTACTTC,CASSVGLQGDTETQYF
-,TRBV6-6,-,TRBJ1-1,TGTGCCAGCAGTTACTCTGGTAGTGAAGCTTTCTTT,CASSYSGSEAFF
-,TRBV6-5,-,TRBJ2-7,TGTGCCAGCAGTTACTCCGATGAGGGCGGCTCCTACGAGCAGTACTTC,CASSYSDEGGSYEQYF
-,TRBV6-1,TRBD2,TRBJ2-1,TGTGCCAGCAGTCCTAGCGGGGACTACAATGAGCAGTTCTTC,CASSPSGDYNEQFF
-,TRBV5-1,TRBD1,TRBJ2-5,TGCGCCAGCAGAAATTACAGGGGAGAGACCCAGTACTTC,CASRNYRGETQYF
-,TRBV2,TRBD2,TRBJ2-2,TGTGCCAGTGGGAGCGGGGGGTTGAACACCGGGGAGCTGTTTTTT,CASGSGGLNTGELFF
-,TRBV29-1,-,TRBJ2-7,TGCAGCGTGCGGCGGAGTGACTACGAGCAGTACTTC,CSVRRSDYEQYF
-,TRBV7-2,TRBD1,TRBJ1-1,TGTGCCAGCAGCATGACCGGGACAGGGGACACTGAAGCTTTCTTT,CASSMTGTGDTEAFF
-,TRBV27,-,TRBJ1-2,TGTGCCAGCAGTTCCTCGACAGACACACATGGCTACACCTTC,CASSSSTDTHGYTF
-,TRBV6-5,-,TRBJ2-1,TGTGCCAGCAGTTACTCTGGTGCGCACAATGAGCAGTTCTTC,CASSYSGAHNEQFF
-,TRBV19,-,TRBJ1-5,TGTGCCAGTAGTCGGCAGGGCGACAATCAGCCCCAGCATTTT,CASSRQGDNQPQHF
-,TRBV5-8,-,TRBJ1-5,TGTGCCAGCAGCTTTCGTACGGTTGATCAGCCCCAGCATTTT,CASSFRTVDQPQHF
-,TRBV5-1,TRBD2,TRBJ2-1,TGCGCCAGCAGCGCCGGGACTAGCTATGAGCAGTTCTTC,CASSAGTSYEQFF
-,TRBV21-1,-,TRBJ1-3,TGTGCCAGCAGCAAAACGACAGGGGACAGCTCTGGAAACACCATATATTTT,CASSKTTGDSSGNTIYF
-,TRBV5-1,-,TRBJ2-5,TGCGCCAGCAGCTACGGACAGCCACAAGAGACCCAGTACTTC,CASSYGQPQETQYF
few,TRBV4-3,-,TRBJ2-1,TGCGCCAGCAGCCAAGAGAGGACAGTCTACAATGAGCAGTTCTTC,CASSQERTVYNEQFF
-,TRBV4-1,TRBD1,TRBJ2-7,TGCGCCAGCAGCCAAGTACAGGGGGTCTACGAGCAGTACTTC,CASSQVQGVYEQYF
-,TRBV12-5,TRBD1,TRBJ1-3,TGTGCTAGCAGGGGGAGCTCTGGAAACACCATATATTTT,CASRGSSGNTIYF
-,TRBV6-6,-,TRBJ2-1,TGTGCCAGCAGTTACGGCGAGAGGGGGGGAACCAGCATCTTCTTC,CASSYGERGGTSIFF
-,TRBV25-1,-,TRBJ2-7,TGTGCCAGCAGTGATTCCCAGATCTACGAGCAGTACTTC,CASSDSQIYEQYF
-,TRBV4-2,-,TRBJ1-5,TGTGCCAGCAGCCACGGGACACAAGATAGCAATCAGCCCCAGCATTTT,CASSHGTQDSNQPQHF
-,TRBV9,-,TRBJ2-6,TGTGCCAGCAGCGTAGCCCTCCAGGGATCTGGGGCCAACGTCCTGACTTTC,CASSVALQGSGANVLTF
few,TRBV18,TRBD1,TRBJ1-1,TGTGCCAGCTCACCACCCGACAGGGGGGGTATTGAAGCTTTCTTT,CASSPPDRGGIEAFF